Sequencing of this T cell receptor (beta chain) was carried out in a study of T-cell reconstitution after alpha-beta-depleted transplantation in children. Study conclusions and caveats: Several hundred rapidly expanded clones from non-depleted graft cells reportedly supplied alpha-beta T cells about two months post-transplant. Fresh T-cell production supplied most of the T-cell counts and diversity seen one year after transplant. Some patients' high day-60 TCRbeta diversity was traced to surviving recipient T cells and thymic progenitors.

Only a few counts were recorded for this clonotype. What it binds is not known. The germline V gene encodes CDR1 SGHVS and CDR2 FNYEAQ. V shed 4 bases, J shed 0 bases, and the junction held 9 bases outside the gene matches. The CDR3 has 18 residues. A library of TCRbeta sequences, prepared with unique molecular identifiers, was generated. TCRdb processed the PCR reads anew with MiXCR; each CDR3 protein has one entry. The table has about 980,000 distinct CDR3 sequences, roughly 29% seen once. The receptor was isolated from a boy under two years old who had a stem cell transplant for SCID, so the T cells may come from the graft donor. The chain links TRBV7-6 to TRBJ2-1, with TRBD2 matching 10 bases. The input for sequencing was PBMCs, mostly from graft donor cells, taken 360 days after TCRalphabeta/CD19-depleted stem cell transplant. Here the CDR3 reads CASSSPSGGTSSYNEQFF. CDR3 coding DNA: TGTGCCAGCAGCTCGCCTAGCGGGGGCACCAGCTCCTACAATGAGCAGTTCTTC.